This T cell receptor beta chain appears in the sequencing data of a study of regulatory T cells in long-lasting Graves disease. Arm-PCR of CDR3 regions and iRepertoire HTBI primers were used to build TCR beta libraries. In the original workflow: Sequenced samples collectively carried under 75 TRBV and 14 TRBJ segments. TCRdb re-analysed the multiplex PCR reads in MiXCR, keeping a single row per CDR3 protein. These V and J calls are TCRdb output, not the study's own analysis. The repertoire holds roughly 560,000 distinct CDR3 sequences, with 15% to 20% as singletons. Time point specified: newly diagnosed GD, antithyroid drugs for less than 3 months. The TCR library was made from RNA that had been extracted from PBMCs in TRIzol. Diagnoses of Graves' disease were made by American Thyroid Association guidelines. This clonotype was found many times. Antigen: not known. The CDR3 spans 15 residues. Germline CDR1 SNHLY, CDR2 FYNNEI. V gave up 8 bases and J gave up 4 bases; unmatched junction bases: 11.

Study-level findings and limits: Graves' patients with persistent disease showed TCR diversity lower than patients newly diagnosed.

These data were also reused for a study on T cells in Graves' hyperthyroidism and ophthalmopathy.

Source: peripheral blood mononuclear cells (PBMCs), taken at new diagnosis, from a patient treated with antithyroid drugs. V and J are TRBV2 and TRBJ2-1; 7 bases are a match to TRBD2. The sequence was obtained from a woman aged 35-65 years with Graves disease. Here the CDR3 reads CASGSWGGPYNEQFF. The CDR3 DNA reads TGTGCCAGCGGGAGTTGGGGGGGTCCTTACAATGAGCAGTTCTTC.